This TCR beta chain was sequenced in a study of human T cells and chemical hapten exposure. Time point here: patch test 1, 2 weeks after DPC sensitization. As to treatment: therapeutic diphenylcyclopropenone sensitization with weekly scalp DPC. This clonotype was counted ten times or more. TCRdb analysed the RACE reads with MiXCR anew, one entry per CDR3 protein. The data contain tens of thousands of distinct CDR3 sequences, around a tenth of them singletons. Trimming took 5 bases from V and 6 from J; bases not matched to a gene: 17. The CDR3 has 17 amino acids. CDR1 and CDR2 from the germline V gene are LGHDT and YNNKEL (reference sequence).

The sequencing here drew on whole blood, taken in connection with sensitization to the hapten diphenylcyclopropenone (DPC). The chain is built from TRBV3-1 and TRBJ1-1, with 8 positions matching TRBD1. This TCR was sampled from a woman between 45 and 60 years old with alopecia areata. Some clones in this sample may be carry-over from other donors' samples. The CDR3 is CASSTRRGRLGGAEAFF. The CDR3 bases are TGTGCCAGCAGCACTCGCAGGGGGCGTCTTGGCGGGGCTGAAGCTTTCTTT.